The 6 T cell receptor beta chains below were found in one sample sequenced in a study of blood T cells in healthy people across ages. For the second PCR, which ran for about 7 to 11 cycles, a sample-barcoded 5' primer and a J-beta primer mix were used. TCRdb reprocessed the 5' RACE reads via MiXCR and lists one record per CDR3 protein. The sample shows some 760,000 distinct CDR3 sequences, approximately 25% of them seen only once. A further study also used this sample, focusing on T cells of mothers and their children.

Material for sequencing was blood. These receptors came from a boy younger than 18 in good health.

This clonotype occurred a few times. The V call is TRBV20-1, the J call TRBJ1-5; no clear D. V gave up 3 bases and J gave up 4 bases, with 7 bases separating them. CDR3 length: 12 residues. CDR1 is DFQATT, CDR2 SNEGSKA, per germline (reference sequence). Here the CDR3 DNA reads TGCAGTGCTAGTGGAGCAAATCAGCCCCAGCATTTT. It specifies CSASGANQPQHF.

Many counts were recorded for this clonotype. V gene TRBV5-1 combines with J gene TRBJ2-2; 8 nucleotides agree with TRBD1. With V trimmed by 4 bases and J by 5 bases, 7 bases remained unmatched. This CDR3 spans 15 amino acids. Germline-derived CDR1 and CDR2 are SGHRS and YFSETQ. The CDR3 DNA is TGCGCCAGCAGCCCGACAGGGGCGGGGACCGGGGAGCTGTTTTTT. It is translated as CASSPTGAGTGELFF.

This clonotype turned up a few times. The chain joins TRBV12-3 or TRBV12-4 to TRBJ2-5; D possibly corresponds to TRBD1 (6 bases). Deletions cut 6 bases from V and 2 bases from J, with 16 bases between. The CDR3 length is 15 residues. CDR3 sequence: CASRIGQKRQETQYF. The CDR3 DNA reads as TGTGCCAGCAGAATTGGACAGAAGAGGCAAGAGACCCAGTACTTC.

This clonotype was counted a few times. The chain has TRBV6-2 or TRBV6-3 and TRBJ2-7, with 15 bases lining up with TRBD2. Germline V gene lookup returns CDR1 MNHEY and CDR2 SVGEGT. With 6 bases clipped from V and 5 bases from J, the junction kept 26 bases outside the gene matches. There are 22 residues in the CDR3. In DNA, the CDR3 is TGTGCCAGCAGATCGGTTGGGGCCCGGACTAGCGGGAGGGCCAGTTTAATCCACGAGCAGTACTTC. Translating it yields CASRSVGARTSGRASLIHEQYF.

The genes are TRBV7-9 and TRBJ2-3, with a weak D call TRBD1 (5 bases). V shed 5 bases and J shed 2 bases, with 14 bases lying between them. CDR3 length: 15 residues. CDR1 and CDR2 (germline): SEHNR, FQNEAQ (reference sequence). The CDR3 DNA sequence: TGTGCCAGCAGCCCTACAGGCGACCCCACAGATACGCAGTATTTT. Protein sequence: CASSPTGDPTDTQYF.

CDR3 bases: TGTGCCAGCAGCCACCCCACGAGGCAGGGGACTTCCTACGAGCAGTACTTC. Its translation: CASSHPTRQGTSYEQYF. This chain uses TRBV7-2 with TRBJ2-7, with D possibly being TRBD1 or TRBD2 (6 bases each). The CDR3 sequence is 17 residues long. The germline V gene has CDR1 SGHTA and CDR2 FQGNSA. V was trimmed by 5 bases and J by 1 base, leaving 21 bases between them.